These 29 T cell receptor beta chains were all obtained from the same sample, sequenced in a study of CD8 T cells in Susac syndrome. Random hexamers were used to reverse transcribe an amount of roughly 0.45 to 1 ug RNA. From the immunoSEQ multiplex PCR reads, TCRdb called clonotypes with MiXCR, one entry per CDR3 protein. The top ten hold 0.3% of the sample, which has about 100,000 distinct CDR3 sequences, 95% seen once. Sequencing was performed on CD8+ T cells from PBMCs. These receptors were obtained from a human donor with Susac syndrome.

The rearrangement joins TRBV2 to TRBJ1-1; a possible D gene is TRBD1 (6 bases). Germline CDR1 is SNHLY and CDR2 is FYNNEI. The V end lost 6 bases, the J end lost 6 bases, and 14 bases lay between the germline ends. CDR3 length: 13 amino acids. The CDR3 region has the DNA TGTGCCAGCAGGGAAACAGGGAGGGCTGAAGCTTTCTTT. It is translated as CASRETGRAEAFF. Drawing the rest from reference TRBV2 and TRBJ1-1, the complete variable domain is EPEVTQTPSHQVTQMGQEVILRCVPISNHLYFYWYRQILGQKVEFLVSFYNNEISEKSEIFDDQFSVERPDGSNFTLKIRSTKLEDSAMYFCASRETGRAEAFFGQGTRLTVV.

This clonotype was found once. V is TRBV4-2 and J is TRBJ2-7, with D tentatively TRBD2 (6 bases). V lost 5 bases, J lost 0 bases, and 11 bases lay in between. Germline-derived CDR1 and CDR2 are LGHNA and YNFKEQ. The CDR3 length is 14 residues. CDR3 bases: TGTGCCAGCAGCGGGGGGTATGACTCCTACGAGCAGTACTTC. Amino acid sequence: CASSGGYDSYEQYF.

This clonotype was picked up one time. The CDR3 region is CASSLARAVQETQYF. CDR3 nucleotide sequence: TGTGCCAGCAGCTTAGCGAGGGCAGTTCAAGAGACCCAGTACTTC. V is TRBV11-2 and J is TRBJ2-5, with a weak D call TRBD2 (5 bases). Germline CDR1 reads SGHAT; CDR2 reads FQNNGV. CDR3 length equals 15 residues. V was shortened by 1 base and J by 2 bases, with 11 bases between the two germline ends.

In this sample, this clonotype turned up once. The chain is built from TRBV29-1 and TRBJ2-5; D tentatively reads TRBD1 or TRBD2 (5 bases each). The CDR3 length is 14 residues. With 5 bases removed from V and 5 bases from J, the gap between germline ends came to 18 bases. Germline CDR1 SQVTM, CDR2 ANQGSEA. CDR3 region: CSVLGTSVGETQYF. The CDR3 nucleotides are TGCAGCGTTTTAGGGACGTCGGTCGGGGAGACCCAGTACTTC.

The chain is built from TRBV7-9 and TRBJ2-7; D may be TRBD2 (6 bases). This CDR3 is built from 12 residues. Germline CDR1 reads SEHNR; CDR2 reads FQNEAQ (reference sequence). Trimming took 6 bases from V and 7 from J, leaving 13 bases between them. The CDR3 DNA follows: TGTGCCAGCAGGCCAGCGGGCGGGGAGCAGTACTTC. It yields the protein CASRPAGGEQYF. The entire variable domain, with the rest obtained from reference TRBV7-9 and TRBJ2-7, is as follows: DTGVSQNPRHKITKRGQNVTFRCDPISEHNRLYWYRQTLGQGPEFLTYFQNEAQLEKSRLLSDRFSAERPKGSFSTLEIQRTEQGDSAMYLCASRPAGGEQYFGPGTRLTVT.

The chain uses TRBV7-3 and TRBJ1-1, with 10 bases lining up with TRBD1. Per the germline V gene, CDR1 is SGHTA and CDR2 is FQGTGA. Unmatched junction bases numbered 11, after V lost 8 bases and J lost 8 bases. This CDR3 region has 14 residues. The CDR3 region is CASQLTQGQGEAFF. The CDR3 DNA reads TGTGCCAGCCAGTTAACGCAGGGACAGGGGGAAGCTTTCTTT.

In this sample, this clonotype turned up once. The chain combines TRBV19 with TRBJ1-4; D is unclear. The CDR3 totals 14 residues. The V end lost 5 bases, the J end lost 8 bases, and 15 bases lay between the germline ends. Germline lookup yields CDR1 LNHDA and CDR2 SQIVND (reference sequence). CDR3 loop: CASSPRTGREKLFF. CDR3 sequence (DNA): TGTGCCAGTAGTCCTCGGACCGGTAGAGAAAAACTGTTTTTT.

This chain connects TRBV29-1 to TRBJ1-1; a possible D gene is TRBD1 (6 bases). The CDR3 contains 15 residues. V lost 4 bases to trimming and J lost 3 bases, with 18 bases between them. CDR1 is SQVTM and CDR2 is ANQGSEA in the germline V gene. CDR3 nucleotides: TGCAGCGTTGTTGGGACACCCAAATCGGACACTGAAGCTTTCTTT. Translated, it gives CSVVGTPKSDTEAFF. Full variable domain (rest looked up from reference TRBV29-1 and TRBJ1-1): SAVISQKPSRDICQRGTSLTIQCQVDSQVTMMFWYRQQPGQSLTLIATANQGSEATYESGFVIDKFPISRPNLTFSTLTVSNMSPEDSSIYLCSVVGTPKSDTEAFFGQGTRLTVV.

The chain couples TRBV6-5 to TRBJ1-2; 7 bases are a match to TRBD1. Losses at the gene ends were 6 bases for V and 4 bases for J; bases not matched to a gene: 5. The length of the CDR3 is 13 residues. Germline V lookup: CDR1 MNHEY, CDR2 SVGAGI. CDR3 protein: CASSQGQIYGYTF. The CDR3 nucleotides are TGTGCCAGCAGCCAGGGACAGATCTATGGCTACACCTTC.

The V call is TRBV12-3 or TRBV12-4, the J call TRBJ2-1; 7 bases align to TRBD1. The length of the CDR3 is 15 residues. V dropped 2 bases and J dropped 9; count of bases not matched to a gene: 10. The CDR3 DNA is TGTGCCAGCAGTTTATCGCCGGGACAGAGGGGTGAGCAGTTCTTC. The encoded protein is CASSLSPGQRGEQFF.

Only a few counts were recorded for this clonotype. The chain recombines TRBV29-1 with TRBJ2-7; TRBD1 agrees at 7 bases. Germline values: CDR1 SQVTM, CDR2 ANQGSEA. CDR3 length: 13 residues. V shed 4 bases, J shed 2 bases, and the junction held 5 bases outside the gene matches. Here the CDR3 reads CSVVAGGTYEQYF. CDR3 nucleotides: TGCAGCGTTGTGGCAGGGGGAACCTACGAGCAGTACTTC.

The J gene is TRBJ2-3, the V gene TRBV20-1, with D perhaps matching TRBD2 (7 bases). The CDR3 contains 17 residues. Trimming stripped 5 bases from V and 2 bases from J, with 23 bases between. CDR1 DFQATT and CDR2 SNEGSKA come from the germline V gene (reference sequence). Written as DNA, the CDR3 is TGCAGTGCTTTCGAGGGGGGGGCCGGGACACTCACAGATACGCAGTATTTT. Translation gives CSAFEGGAGTLTDTQYF.

The gene calls are TRBV7-6 and TRBJ2-3; no firm D call. The CDR3 sequence is 13 residues long. Germline V gene lookup returns CDR1 SGHVS and CDR2 FNYEAQ. The V end was cut by 4 bases, the J end by 5 bases, with 10 bases between. CDR3: CASSSTSLDTQYF. CDR3 DNA sequence: TGTGCCAGCAGCTCGACCTCCCTAGATACGCAGTATTTT.

V usage is TRBV3-1 and J usage is TRBJ2-1; no clear D gene. V was cut by 0 bases and J by 8 bases, with 5 bases left in between. Germline assignment: CDR1 LGHDT and CDR2 YNNKEL (reference sequence). The CDR3 covers 12 residues. CDR3 sequence reads: CASSQDGHEQFF. DNA of the CDR3: TGTGCCAGCAGCCAAGATGGACATGAGCAGTTCTTC.

V and J are TRBV5-6 and TRBJ2-7; 11 bases are a match to TRBD2. Germline V gene data show CDR1 as SGHDT and CDR2 as YYEEEE. The CDR3 length is 13 residues. J lost 6 bases, V lost 3 bases, and 2 bases had no gene match. This CDR3 reads CASSSGTSGEQYF. As DNA, the CDR3 is TGTGCCAGCAGCTCCGGGACTAGCGGCGAGCAGTACTTC.

This CDR3 reads CASSFGVYNEQFF. CDR3 nucleotide sequence: TGTGCCAGCAGTTTTGGAGTATACAATGAGCAGTTCTTC. The chain carries TRBV28 and TRBJ2-1; D call uncertain. V was clipped by 3 bases and J by 4 bases, with 7 bases between them. The CDR3 totals 13 residues. Germline V gene data show CDR1 as MDHEN and CDR2 as SYDVKM.

The V gene is TRBV2, the J gene TRBJ2-2; D call uncertain. The CDR3 length is 11 residues. V dropped 10 bases and J dropped 3 bases, with 6 bases sitting between them. Germline CDR1 SNHLY, CDR2 FYNNEI. This CDR3 is CATLDTGELFF. Here the CDR3 DNA reads TGTGCCACCTTAGACACCGGGGAGCTGTTTTTT.

The CDR3 DNA reads as TGTGCCAGCAGCCAAAGAGGCGGGATCTCCTACGAGCAGTACTTC. Its translation is CASSQRGGISYEQYF. The genes are TRBV3-1 and TRBJ2-7; D is perhaps TRBD2 (6 bases). This CDR3 spans 15 amino acids. The germline gives CDR1 LGHDT, CDR2 YNNKEL (reference sequence). Trimming cost V 2 bases and J 0 bases, with 11 bases left between them.

Here the CDR3 DNA reads TGCAGCGTTGAAGATCTCGGCACGGCCTCTTTGTTCGGCTACACCTTC. It yields the protein CSVEDLGTASLFGYTF. The chain recombines TRBV29-1 with TRBJ1-2; no definite D call. Trimming took 0 bases from V and 8 from J, leaving 22 bases between them. CDR3 length equals 16 residues. The germline gives CDR1 SQVTM, CDR2 ANQGSEA.

The V call is TRBV29-1, the J call TRBJ1-4; 8 bases map to TRBD1. The trim removed 6 bases at V and 9 bases at J, leaving 12 bases unmatched. Per germline, CDR1 SQVTM and CDR2 ANQGSEA. The CDR3 has 14 residues. The DNA for the CDR3 is TGCAGCGTCCAACAGGGGGAGAGGGGGAAAAAACTGTTTTTT. Its translation: CSVQQGERGKKLFF.

The chain uses TRBV28 and TRBJ1-5; the D gene is possibly TRBD1 (5 bases). The CDR3 runs 14 residues. CDR1 MDHEN and CDR2 SYDVKM come from the germline V gene. The V gene lost 5 bases and the J gene lost 6 bases, with 14 bases spanning the gap. CDR3: CASSPREVVQPQHF. Here the CDR3 DNA reads TGTGCCAGCAGTCCCAGGGAAGTTGTTCAGCCCCAGCATTTT.

The gene calls are TRBV6-1 and TRBJ2-7; maybe TRBD1 (6 bases). The germline V and J ends were trimmed by 0 bases and 3 bases, with 15 bases remaining between them. Per the germline V gene, CDR1 is MNHNS and CDR2 is SASEGT. The CDR3 has 16 amino acids. CDR3: CASSEAMGTNYYEQYF. The CDR3 region has the DNA TGTGCCAGCAGTGAAGCTATGGGGACAAACTACTACGAGCAGTACTTC.

V usage is TRBV29-1 and J usage is TRBJ2-6, with unresolved D. The CDR3 extends over 13 amino acids. The ends were cut back, 7 bases at V and 6 bases at J, with 13 bases in the middle. CDR1 and CDR2 (germline): SQVTM, ANQGSEA. The CDR3 DNA reads as TGCAGCGCGACCGTTCTCCCGGCCAACGTCCTGACTTTC. It yields the protein CSATVLPANVLTF.

This sequence joins TRBV9 and TRBJ2-7, with 11 bases lining up with TRBD2. The CDR3 sequence is 15 residues long. The germline gives CDR1 SGDLS, CDR2 YYNGEE. Trimming cost V 2 bases and J 7 bases; bases outside gene matches: 8. The CDR3 loop is CASSVGTSGGGEQYF. The DNA for the CDR3 is TGTGCCAGCAGCGTTGGGACTAGCGGAGGTGGGGAGCAGTACTTC.

The chain combines TRBV2 with TRBJ2-7; no clear D. The CDR3 consists of 17 residues. The germline V gene has CDR1 SNHLY and CDR2 FYNNEI. V was pared by 0 bases and J by 3 bases, with 18 bases between. The DNA of the CDR3 is TGTGCCAGCAGTGAAGCGCTTCGGGTAATAGCTCTCTACGAGCAGTACTTC. This sequence encodes CASSEALRVIALYEQYF.

This clonotype was recorded once. The CDR3 reads CASSREQGLVTEAFF. The CDR3 region has the DNA TGTGCCAGCAGTAGGGAACAGGGGCTGGTCACTGAAGCTTTCTTT. This chain uses TRBV28 with TRBJ1-1; TRBD1 matches 7 bases. The J segment lost 4 bases and the V segment lost 5 bases, leaving 10 bases of the junction unmatched. Germline CDR1 is MDHEN and CDR2 is SYDVKM. This CDR3 has 15 residues.

V and J are TRBV24-1 and TRBJ2-1; no clear D. CDR1 KGHDR and CDR2 SFDVKD come from the germline V gene. This CDR3 contains 11 residues. The ends were cut back, 5 bases at V and 4 bases at J, with 2 bases in the middle. The CDR3 spells CATSGYNEQFF. The CDR3 DNA reads TGTGCCACCAGTGGGTACAATGAGCAGTTCTTC.

V and J are TRBV7-9 and TRBJ2-5; D is uncertain. Trimming stripped 4 bases from V and 1 base from J, with 7 bases between. CDR1 SEHNR and CDR2 FQNEAQ come from the germline V gene (reference sequence). The length of the CDR3 is 13 residues. Here the CDR3 reads CASSWGFQETQYF. CDR3 DNA sequence: TGTGCCAGCAGCTGGGGATTCCAAGAGACCCAGTACTTC.

This chain links TRBV13 with TRBJ2-1; no firm D call. CDR1 is PRHDT and CDR2 is FYEKMQ in the germline V gene (reference sequence). Trimming stripped 0 bases from V and 8 bases from J, with 2 bases between. The CDR3 has 11 amino acids. Here the CDR3 reads CASSLGYEQFF. CDR3 nucleotides: TGTGCCAGCAGCTTAGGGTATGAGCAGTTCTTC.